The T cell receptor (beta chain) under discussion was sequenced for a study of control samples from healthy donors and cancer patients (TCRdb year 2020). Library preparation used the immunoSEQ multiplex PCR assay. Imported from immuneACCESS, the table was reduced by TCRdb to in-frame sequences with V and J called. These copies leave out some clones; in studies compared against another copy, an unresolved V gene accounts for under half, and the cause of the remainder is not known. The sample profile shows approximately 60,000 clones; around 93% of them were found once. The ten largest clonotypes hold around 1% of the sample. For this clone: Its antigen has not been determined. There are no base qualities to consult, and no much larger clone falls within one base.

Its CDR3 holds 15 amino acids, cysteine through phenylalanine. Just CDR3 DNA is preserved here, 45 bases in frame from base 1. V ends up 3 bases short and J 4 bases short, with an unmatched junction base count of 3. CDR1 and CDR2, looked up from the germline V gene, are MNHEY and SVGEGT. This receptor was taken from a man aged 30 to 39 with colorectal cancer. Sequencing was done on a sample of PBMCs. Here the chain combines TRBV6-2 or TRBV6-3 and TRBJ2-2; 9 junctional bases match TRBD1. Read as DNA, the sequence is TGTGCCAGCAGTTATGGGGACAGGGTCACCGGGGAGCTGTTTTTT. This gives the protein CASSYGDRVTGELFF.